A single sample gave rise to the 3 T cell receptor beta chains below, sequenced in a study of vaccination effects on CD4 cells after COVID-19. Antigens for these TCRs are unknown. Produced via immunoSEQ multiplex PCR; TCRdb's table is partial and in-frame only. The sample consists of 27,000 or so clones, under 90% of them appearing once. Viral peptide pools were used in the ViraFEST assay to expand antigen-specific CD4+ T cells, and sequencing came afterward. Culture lasted approximately 10 days before CD4+ T cell isolation. Each participant received a vaccine that was either BNT162b2 or mRNA-1273, given as two doses. The input for sequencing was CD4+ T cells from PBMCs cultured with HCoV-NL63 spike peptides, taken after COVID-19 vaccination. These receptors originate from a human donor who received a COVID-19 vaccine. Some clones in this sample may be carry-over from other donors' samples.

V usage is TRBV5-6 and J usage is TRBJ2-3; maybe TRBD2 (7 bases). This CDR3 region has 13 residues. V lost 2 bases to trimming and J lost 8 bases, with 12 bases between them. From germline, CDR1 is SGHDT and CDR2 YYEEEE. The DNA of the CDR3 is TGTGCCAGCAGCTTAGGGGGGGGTGCTACGCAGTATTTT. Translated: CASSLGGGATQYF.

The chain couples TRBV15 to TRBJ2-1, with 8 positions matching TRBD1. CDR3 length: 15 amino acids. CDR1 is LNHNV, CDR2 YYDKDF, per germline (reference sequence). V trimming: 3 bases; J trimming: 8 bases; junction bases outside the gene matches: 9. The CDR3 here is CATSRDDRGVDEQFF. The CDR3, as DNA: TGTGCCACCAGCAGGGATGACAGGGGTGTGGATGAGCAGTTCTTC.

The chain has TRBV5-6 and TRBJ1-5, with TRBD1 matching 11 bases. The junction had 1 base not matched to a gene; V was cut back by 4 bases and J by 4 bases. This CDR3 is built from 14 residues. Germline V gives CDR1 SGHDT, CDR2 YYEEEE. This chain's CDR3 is CASSRDRGNQPQHF. The CDR3 nucleotides are TGTGCCAGCAGCCGGGACAGGGGGAATCAGCCCCAGCATTTT.